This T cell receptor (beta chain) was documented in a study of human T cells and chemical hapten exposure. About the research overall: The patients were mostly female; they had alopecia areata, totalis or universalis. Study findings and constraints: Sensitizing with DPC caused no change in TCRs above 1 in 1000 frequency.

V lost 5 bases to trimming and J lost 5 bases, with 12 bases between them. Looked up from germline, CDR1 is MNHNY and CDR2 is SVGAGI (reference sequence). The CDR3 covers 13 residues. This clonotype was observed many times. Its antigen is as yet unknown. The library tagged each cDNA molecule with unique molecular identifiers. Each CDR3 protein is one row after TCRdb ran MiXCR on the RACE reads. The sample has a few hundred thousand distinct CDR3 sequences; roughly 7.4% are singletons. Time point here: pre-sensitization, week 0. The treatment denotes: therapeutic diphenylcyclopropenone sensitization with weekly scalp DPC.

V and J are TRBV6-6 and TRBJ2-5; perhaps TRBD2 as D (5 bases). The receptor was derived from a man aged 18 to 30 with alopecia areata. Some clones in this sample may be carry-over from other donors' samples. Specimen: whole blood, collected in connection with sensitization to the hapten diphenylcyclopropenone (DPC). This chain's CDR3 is CASSPGVKETQYF. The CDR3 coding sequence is TGTGCCAGCAGTCCCGGGGTGAAGGAGACCCAGTACTTC.